This is a list of T cell receptor beta chains from one sample in a study of technical replicates of blood from a few donors. Measured with immunoSEQ multiplex PCR; TCRdb has only the in-frame clones, and not every one. In the table there are around 83,000 clones, 85% to 95% of which are singletons. The sequencing sample was made of T cells isolated from PBMCs. Receptor source: a human donor in good health. The CDR3 runs from the conserved cysteine through the conserved F or W. The D gene is left open where the match is weak. The size entry is marked missing in some rows and otherwise reads once, few, many or a size class.

>15|TRBJ2-3|TRBD2|TRBV19|once
TGTGCCAGTAGTATAACTAGCGGGAGCATCGATACGCAGTATTTT
CASSITSGSIDTQYF
>13|TRBJ1-2|.|TRBV11-2|once
TGTGCCAGCAGCCGCGAACAGAGTTTGGGCTACACCTTC
CASSREQSLGYTF
>15|TRBJ2-2|.|TRBV4-1|.
TGCGCCAGCAGCCAAGTTGGAGAAGACACCGGGGAGCTGTTTTTT
CASSQVGEDTGELFF
>12|TRBJ2-7|TRBD2|TRBV6-1|.
TGTGCCAGCCAAGCGGGGCTCGACGAGCAGTACTTC
CASQAGLDEQYF
>14|TRBJ2-3|TRBD2|TRBV30|.
TGTGCCTGGAGTGGACTAGCTGGGAGAGATACGCAGTATTTT
CAWSGLAGRDTQYF
>15|TRBJ2-2|.|TRBV4-2|.
TGTGCCAGCAGCCAAGGGGGTCGGGATCACGGGGAGCTGTTTTTT
CASSQGGRDHGELFF
>14|TRBJ1-6|.|TRBV10-3|few
TGTGCCATCACGACGGGCAGGGATAATTCACCCCTCCACTTT
CAITTGRDNSPLHF
>14|TRBJ1-5|.|TRBV19|.
TGTGCCAGCCAAAGAGGGGGTTTATATCAGCCCCAGCATTTT
CASQRGGLYQPQHF
>13|TRBJ2-1|TRBD2|TRBV7-9|.
TGTGCCAGCAGCTTCGAGGGAGGGTATGAGCAGTTCTTC
CASSFEGGYEQFF
>13|TRBJ2-3|.|TRBV30|.
TGTGCCTGGAGTTTCCTGGCTGCAGATACGCAGTATTTT
CAWSFLAADTQYF
>13|TRBJ2-1|.|TRBV11-3|.
TGTGCCAGCAGCTTAGGGCAGAACAATGAGCAGTTCTTC
CASSLGQNNEQFF
>13|TRBJ1-6|TRBD1|TRBV2|.
TGTGCCAGCAGGACAGGGAAGAGTTCACCCCTCCACTTT
CASRTGKSSPLHF
>14|TRBJ1-4|.|TRBV28|.
TGTGCCAGCAACCTTTTTGGGCCTAATGAAAAACTGTTTTTT
CASNLFGPNEKLFF
>15|TRBJ2-1|TRBD2|TRBV5-5|.
TGTGCCAGCAGCTTGATAGCTAGCGGGGAAGATGAGCAGTTCTTC
CASSLIASGEDEQFF
>16|TRBJ2-7|TRBD2|TRBV14|.
TGTGCCAGCAGCCAAGGTTTGGGCGGGAGGTCCTACGAGCAGTACTTC
CASSQGLGGRSYEQYF
>17|TRBJ1-1|TRBD1|TRBV7-9|.
TGTGCCAGCAGCTTTCCTGCTAGCGGGGGGACAGACACTGAAGCTTTCTTT
CASSFPASGGTDTEAFF
>16|TRBJ1-2|.|TRBV5-6|.
TGTGCCAGCAGGTTTTGGAACAGCCTTCCCTCCTATGGCTACACCTTC
CASRFWNSLPSYGYTF
>16|TRBJ2-7|TRBD2|TRBV28|.
TGTGCCAGCAGTTCGGCGGGGGGAGGGACTTCCTACGAGCAGTACTTC
CASSSAGGGTSYEQYF
>16|TRBJ1-2|.|TRBV7-9|.
TGTGCCAGCAGCTTAGTAATCGGACGCGGGAACTATGGCTACACCTTC
CASSLVIGRGNYGYTF
>14|TRBJ2-7|.|TRBV6-5|.
TGTGCCAGCAGAGACCTAGGAGTAGTATACGAGCAGTACTTC
CASRDLGVVYEQYF
>13|TRBJ2-7|.|TRBV7-8|once
TGTGCCAGCAGCTTGGCAGATCCCTACGAGCAGTACTTC
CASSLADPYEQYF
>11|TRBJ2-5|.|TRBV20-1|once
TGCAGTGCTAGAGATCCAGGGACCCAGTACTTC
CSARDPGTQYF
>15|TRBJ2-5|TRBD2|TRBV7-3|.
TGTGCCAGCAGCTTAGAACTAGCGGCAGGGGAGACCCAGTACTTC
CASSLELAAGETQYF
>14|TRBJ1-5|.|TRBV27|.
TGTGCCAGCAGCCCAGATACAGGGTTTCAGCCCCAGCATTTT
CASSPDTGFQPQHF
>19|TRBJ1-2|.|TRBV7-2|.
TGTGCCAGCAGCTCCACGGGACTGAGGATAGCGGTCTCTAACTATGGCTACACCTTC
CASSSTGLRIAVSNYGYTF
>14|TRBJ1-5|.|TRBV2|.
TGTGCCAGCAGTGGCGGACAGCTCAATCAGCCCCAGCATTTT
CASSGGQLNQPQHF
>16|TRBJ1-1|.|TRBV6-5|.
TGTGCCAGCAGTTACTCAACACCGCGGCTGAACACTGAAGCTTTCTTT
CASSYSTPRLNTEAFF
>16|TRBJ1-3|.|TRBV14|.
TGTGCCAGCAGCCAAAGACAGATACTCTCTGGAAACACCATATATTTT
CASSQRQILSGNTIYF
>16|TRBJ2-7|TRBD2|TRBV4-1|.
TGCGCCAGCAGCCAAGATCTCACGGGAGCGGGATACGAGCAGTACTTC
CASSQDLTGAGYEQYF
>16|TRBJ2-5|TRBD1|TRBV18|.
TGTGCCAGCTCACCACTGGACAGGGGAGGTAAAGAGACCCAGTACTTC
CASSPLDRGGKETQYF
>13|TRBJ2-2|TRBD1|TRBV6-5|.
TGTGCTGGGGGACAGGGGAACACCGGGGAGCTGTTTTTT
CAGGQGNTGELFF
>19|TRBJ2-3|TRBD2|TRBV5-1|.
TGCGCCAGCAGCTGGACTAGCGGGAGAAACATAGGCCCAACAGATACGCAGTATTTT
CASSWTSGRNIGPTDTQYF
>14|TRBJ2-7|.|TRBV5-1|.
TGCGCCAGCAGCTTGGACAGGGTAGGGGTCGAGCAGTACTTC
CASSLDRVGVEQYF
>16|TRBJ2-5|.|TRBV19|.
TGTGCCACACGTGGTACCGAAGCGGGCCATTGGGAGACCCAGTACTTC
CATRGTEAGHWETQYF
>18|TRBJ2-3|TRBD1|TRBV7-8|once
TGTGCCAGCAGCTTAGGCCCCAATACAGGGGTCGTCACAGATACGCAGTATTTT
CASSLGPNTGVVTDTQYF
>11|TRBJ2-5|TRBD2|TRBV28|.
TGTGCCAGCAGTTTAGGACTAGCCCAGTACTTC
CASSLGLAQYF
>18|TRBJ1-3|.|TRBV18|.
TGTGCCAGCTCACCACCGAATTTGCAGGGATTTTCTGGAAACACCATATATTTT
CASSPPNLQGFSGNTIYF
>14|TRBJ1-1|.|TRBV5-6|.
TGTGCCAGCAGCTTGTCTTTAGGGGGCACTGAAGCTTTCTTT
CASSLSLGGTEAFF
>14|TRBJ1-1|.|TRBV4-1|.
TGCGCCAGCAGCCACCCCTTGGGGGCCACTGAAGCTTTCTTT
CASSHPLGATEAFF
>17|TRBJ2-6|TRBD1|TRBV19|once
TGTGCCACCTTTACGGACAGGGGTGGTCGTGGGGCCAACGTCCTGACTTTC
CATFTDRGGRGANVLTF
>15|TRBJ2-1|TRBD2|TRBV7-3|.
TGTGCCAGCAGCTTATCGGGGGGGCCAGACATGACGCAGTTCTTC
CASSLSGGPDMTQFF
>12|TRBJ2-7|.|TRBV7-9|.
TGTGCCAGCACATTCTCACCGGACGAGCAGTACTTC
CASTFSPDEQYF
>16|TRBJ1-1|.|TRBV11-3|.
TGTGCCAGCAGCTTCGCCGACGCGGGCGGGAACAAAAAAGCTTTCTTT
CASSFADAGGNKKAFF
>15|TRBJ2-7|TRBD1|TRBV27|.
TGTGCCAGCAGTTCAGCCAGTACAGGGGGGTACGAGCAGTACTTC
CASSSASTGGYEQYF
>14|TRBJ1-1|TRBD1|TRBV6-1|.
TGTGCCAGCAGCGACAGGGGCGGGAACACTGAAGCTTTCTTT
CASSDRGGNTEAFF
>15|TRBJ2-7|TRBD1|TRBV6-5|.
TGTGCCAGCAGTAGTACCACAGGGGTACGGCACGAGCAGTACTTC
CASSSTTGVRHEQYF
>16|TRBJ1-2|.|TRBV28|.
TGTGCCAGCAACCCGGGCGGAGGTTTTCCCGTCTATGGCTACACCTTC
CASNPGGGFPVYGYTF